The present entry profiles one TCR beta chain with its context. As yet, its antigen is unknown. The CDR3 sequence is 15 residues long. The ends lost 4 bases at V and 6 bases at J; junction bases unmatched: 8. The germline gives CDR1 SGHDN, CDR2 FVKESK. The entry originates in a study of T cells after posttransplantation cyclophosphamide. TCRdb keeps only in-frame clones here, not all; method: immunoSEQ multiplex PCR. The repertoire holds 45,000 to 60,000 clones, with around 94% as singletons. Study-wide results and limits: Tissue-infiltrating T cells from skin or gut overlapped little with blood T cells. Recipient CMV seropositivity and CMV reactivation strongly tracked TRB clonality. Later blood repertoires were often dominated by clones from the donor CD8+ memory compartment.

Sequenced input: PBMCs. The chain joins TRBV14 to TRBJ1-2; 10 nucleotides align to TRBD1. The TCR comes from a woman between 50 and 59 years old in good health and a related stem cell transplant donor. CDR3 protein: CASSPSGQGTNGYTF. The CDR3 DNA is TGTGCCAGCAGCCCATCGGGACAGGGGACAAATGGCTACACCTTC.